Below, 32 T cell receptor beta chains from the same sample are listed, as sequenced in a study of early T cells in non-severe SARS-CoV-2 infection. One entry per CDR3 protein, called by TCRdb with MiXCR from the 5' RACE reads. The repertoire holds some 77,000 distinct CDR3 sequences, with less than 15% as singletons. The sequencing used whole blood, collected at baseline. Receptor source: an adult who was a healthcare worker with PCR-confirmed SARS-CoV-2 infection or an uninfected control (not recorded which). The donor label of this sample is uncertain.

This clonotype was counted only a few times. The V and J genes are TRBV7-6 and TRBJ2-2; tentative D call: TRBD2 (5 bases). The CDR3 totals 14 residues. Germline V gene data show CDR1 as SGHVS and CDR2 as FNYEAQ. Trimming cost V 1 base and J 8 bases, with 11 bases left between them. The CDR3 spells CASSLDLATGELFF. CDR3 DNA: TGTGCCAGCAGCTTAGACCTAGCAACGGGGGAGCTGTTTTTT.

This clonotype was seen repeatedly, ten times or more. The V call is TRBV3-1, the J call TRBJ2-3; the match to TRBD2 covers 8 bases. This CDR3 is built from 15 residues. The trim removed 2 bases at V and 1 base at J, leaving 2 bases unmatched. The germline CDR1 and CDR2 sequences are LGHDT and YNNKEL (reference sequence). CDR3 amino acids: CASSQQTSGTDTQYF. In DNA, the CDR3 is TGTGCCAGCAGCCAACAGACTAGCGGCACAGATACGCAGTATTTT.

This clonotype was recorded once. The V and J genes are TRBV7-3 and TRBJ2-2; 8 bases fit TRBD1. CDR1 is SGHTA, CDR2 FQGTGA, per germline. There are 16 residues in the CDR3. J gave up 2 bases and V 5 bases, and 7 bases lay outside the gene matches. In DNA form, the CDR3 reads TGTGCCAGCAGCCTCGAGGGACAGGAAAACACCGGGGAGCTGTTTTTT. This translates into CASSLEGQENTGELFF.

This clonotype came up a few times. This chain joins TRBV3-1 and TRBJ2-2; unclear D gene. V lost 4 bases to trimming and J lost 5 bases, with 8 bases between them. This CDR3 is built from 13 residues. The germline gives CDR1 LGHDT, CDR2 YNNKEL (reference sequence). The CDR3 region is CASSRSTTGELFF. Written as DNA, the CDR3 is TGTGCCAGCAGCCGCTCCACAACCGGGGAGCTGTTTTTT.

The table lists this clonotype with many counts. The chain uses TRBV4-1 and TRBJ2-1; 10 nucleotides align to TRBD2. Trimming removed 3 bases from V and 4 bases from J; junction bases left unmatched: 12. The CDR3 sequence is 18 residues long. The germline V gene encodes CDR1 MGHRA and CDR2 YSYEKL. CDR3 sequence: CASSQILAGPGPYNEQFF. In DNA, the CDR3 is TGCGCCAGCAGCCAGATACTAGCGGGACCCGGCCCTTACAATGAGCAGTTCTTC.

The gene calls are TRBV5-4 and TRBJ2-7; either TRBD1 or TRBD2 may fit D (5 bases each). V was clipped by 0 bases and J by 5 bases, with 21 bases between them. The germline CDR1 and CDR2 sequences are SGHNT and YYREEE (reference sequence). The CDR3 contains 17 residues. The CDR3 nucleotides read TGTGCCAGCAGCTTGGGGGACCTCCCTAAAAACCGGGACGAGCAGTACTTC. Protein: CASSLGDLPKNRDEQYF. The variable domain in full, with the rest retrieved from reference TRBV5-4 and TRBJ2-7, is ETGVTQSPTHLIKTRGQQVTLRCSSQSGHNTVSWYQQALGQGPQFIFQYYREEENGRGNFPPRFSGLQFPNYSSELNVNALELDDSALYLCASSLGDLPKNRDEQYFGPGTRLTVT.

The sample holds a few counts of this clonotype. The rearrangement links TRBV5-6 to TRBJ1-2; D is unclear. The V gene's germline CDR1 is SGHDT and CDR2 YYEEEE. This CDR3 comprises 13 residues. Trimming shortened V by 0 bases and J by 2 bases, and 5 bases separated the two germline ends. In DNA, the CDR3 is TGTGCCAGCAGCTTGGGCAGAAACTATGGCTACACCTTC. It translates to CASSLGRNYGYTF. Based on the CDR3 plus reference TRBV5-6 and TRBJ1-2, the full variable domain is DAGVTQSPTHLIKTRGQQVTLRCSPKSGHDTVSWYQQALGQGPQFIFQYYEEEERQRGNFPDRFSGHQFPNYSSELNVNALLLGDSALYLCASSLGRNYGYTFGSGTRLTVV.

There are a few counts of this clonotype. V is TRBV2 and J is TRBJ2-2; maybe TRBD2 (6 bases). V was clipped by 7 bases and J by 6 bases, with 15 bases between them. This CDR3 is 14 amino acids long. In germline, CDR1 is SNHLY, CDR2 FYNNEI. CDR3 sequence: CASKGLHSAGELFF. CDR3 nucleotides: TGTGCCAGCAAGGGACTCCATTCCGCCGGGGAGCTGTTTTTT.

The rearrangement joins TRBV21-1 to TRBJ1-1; the D segment call TRBD1 is taken from the table without a DNA check. TRBV21-1 has pseudogene status. The CDR3 spans 16 residues. CDR3 amino acids: CAGNLGMTGQNTEAFF. DNA for the CDR3: TGTGCCGGCAACCTGGGGATGACAGGACAGAACACTGAAGCTTTCTTT.

In this sample, this clonotype turned up many times. This chain joins TRBV20-1 and TRBJ2-3; no clear D gene. V was trimmed by 0 bases and J by 4 bases, leaving 5 bases between them. Looked up from germline, CDR1 is DFQATT and CDR2 is SNEGSKA (reference sequence). The CDR3 covers 12 residues. The chain's CDR3 is CSAREGPDTQYF. CDR3 bases: TGCAGTGCTAGAGAAGGGCCAGATACGCAGTATTTT.

The CDR3 region has the DNA TGTGCCAGCAGCTTGCCACCGGGGAGCGGACCTAGGGGGCGCGAGCAGTACTTC. It encodes CASSLPPGSGPRGREQYF. This chain joins TRBV5-6 and TRBJ2-7; TRBD1 agrees at 7 bases. The length of the CDR3 is 18 residues. In germline, CDR1 is SGHDT, CDR2 YYEEEE. Trimming at V came to 1 base and at J to 6 bases, leaving 19 bases not matched to a gene.

The chain combines TRBV6-2 or TRBV6-3 with TRBJ2-7; 12 bases match TRBD2. CDR1 and CDR2 from the germline V gene are MNHEY and SVGEGT. Trimming removed 7 bases from V and 5 bases from J; junction bases left unmatched: 15. The CDR3 loop spans 17 amino acids. CDR3 in amino acids: CASIPAPLAGGRHEQYF. CDR3 DNA: TGTGCCAGCATTCCCGCCCCCCTAGCGGGAGGGCGCCACGAGCAGTACTTC.

The chain links TRBV18 to TRBJ1-1, with D possibly matching TRBD1 (5 bases). Germline V gene lookup returns CDR1 KGHSH and CDR2 LQKENI. Between the trimmed V and J ends, which lost 3 bases and 3 bases, there was a span of 14 bases. The CDR3 is 15 amino acids. CDR3 region: CASSPWGSSDTEAFF. The CDR3 DNA reads as TGTGCCAGCTCACCTTGGGGGTCCTCGGACACTGAAGCTTTCTTT.

The J gene is TRBJ2-2, the V gene TRBV12-3 or TRBV12-4; 9 bases map to TRBD1. V gave up 5 bases and J gave up 5 bases; unmatched junction bases: 6. This CDR3 has 15 residues. The CDR3 bases are TGTGCCAGCAGTGCCCGACAGGGGGGGACCGGGGAGCTGTTTTTT. Protein product: CASSARQGGTGELFF.

In its sample, this clonotype was seen a few times. The chain is built from TRBV7-7 and TRBJ1-1; D may be TRBD1 (6 bases). In germline, CDR1 is SSHAT, CDR2 FNYEAQ (reference sequence). This CDR3 comprises 16 residues. Trimming left V 3 bases short and J 1 base short, with 15 bases between. CDR3 in DNA: TGTGCCAGCAGCTTTCTTCCCGGGACAAAGAACACTGAAGCTTTCTTT. This translates into CASSFLPGTKNTEAFF.

The J gene is TRBJ2-7, the V gene TRBV6-5; D is unresolved. The germline V and J ends were trimmed by 0 bases and 4 bases, with 7 bases remaining between them. In germline, CDR1 is MNHEY, CDR2 SVGAGI. CDR3 size: 13 residues. The CDR3 DNA follows: TGTGCCAGCAGTTACTCGGACGGGTACGAGCAGTACTTC. Its protein product is CASSYSDGYEQYF.

This clonotype was seen repeatedly, ten times or more. The chain carries TRBV7-2 and TRBJ2-7; D is undetermined. V lost 0 bases to trimming and J lost 6 bases, with 6 bases between them. The CDR3 is 12 residues long. The germline V gene has CDR1 SGHTA and CDR2 FQGNSA. The CDR3: CASSLARPEQYF. The CDR3 DNA reads TGTGCCAGCAGCTTAGCACGACCCGAGCAGTACTTC.

The chain combines TRBV5-6 with TRBJ2-1; D possibly corresponds to TRBD2 (6 bases). V shed 4 bases and J shed 3 bases, with 8 bases lying between them. Germline-derived CDR1 and CDR2 are SGHDT and YYEEEE. The CDR3 totals 13 residues. CDR3 nucleotides: TGTGCCAGCAGCAAGACTAGCTACAATGAGCAGTTCTTC. Translating it yields CASSKTSYNEQFF.

This clonotype was counted many times. This CDR3 is CSVEIWTDTQYF. The CDR3, as DNA: TGCAGCGTTGAAATTTGGACAGATACGCAGTATTTT. The chain uses TRBV29-1 and TRBJ2-3; the D is unclear. Deletions cut 2 bases from V and 3 bases from J, with 6 bases between. The length of the CDR3 is 12 residues. The V gene's germline CDR1 is SQVTM and CDR2 ANQGSEA.

This clonotype was counted ten times or more. The chain links TRBV12-3 or TRBV12-4 to TRBJ2-2; D is unclear. V lost 2 bases and J lost 7, with 8 bases in between. This CDR3 is 13 amino acids long. The chain's CDR3 is CASSLLGGGELFF. As DNA, the CDR3 is TGTGCCAGCAGTTTACTAGGCGGCGGGGAGCTGTTTTTT.

This chain links TRBV12-3 or TRBV12-4 with TRBJ2-4; 11 bases map to TRBD1. The CDR3 spans 13 residues. Trimming at V came to 8 bases and at J to 11 bases, leaving 8 bases not matched to a gene. The CDR3 protein is CASSLGTGGVQYF. In nucleotides, the CDR3 is TGTGCCAGCTCGTTAGGGACAGGGGGAGTTCAGTACTTC.

This clonotype was observed many times. The V and J genes are TRBV7-2 and TRBJ2-5; 9 nucleotides match TRBD2. Germline CDR1 reads SGHTA; CDR2 reads FQGNSA. V dropped 8 bases and J dropped 5; count of bases not matched to a gene: 12. This CDR3 has 15 residues. CDR3 loop: CASSMAGGRVETQYF. In DNA, the CDR3 is TGTGCCAGCTCCATGGCGGGGGGGCGAGTTGAGACCCAGTACTTC.

The chain carries TRBV29-1 and TRBJ1-2; 11 bases are a match to TRBD1. The J segment lost 4 bases and the V segment lost 7 bases, leaving 8 bases of the junction unmatched. The CDR3 has 14 amino acids. Germline CDR1 SQVTM, CDR2 ANQGSEA. CDR3: CSGWTGGLGYGYTF. The DNA of the CDR3 is TGCAGCGGATGGACAGGGGGCCTAGGCTATGGCTACACCTTC.

This rearrangement joins TRBV25-1 to TRBJ2-5; D remains ambiguous. Germline V gives CDR1 MGHDK, CDR2 SYGVNS. The CDR3 runs to 15 residues. V was pared by 5 bases and J by 2 bases, with 15 bases between. The CDR3 nucleotides are TGTGCCAGCAGTCCCGTGGCAGGCGGTCAAGAGACCCAGTACTTC. Encoded protein: CASSPVAGGQETQYF.

This clonotype was counted ten times or more. The rearrangement joins TRBV7-3 to TRBJ2-1; 7 nucleotides agree with TRBD2. This CDR3 has 18 residues. Germline V lookup: CDR1 SGHTA, CDR2 FQGTGA. V gave up 1 base and J gave up 10 bases; unmatched junction bases: 19. In DNA form, the CDR3 reads TGTGCCAGCAGCTTAAAAGAATCTAGACTAGCTGGCTGGGGAGAGCAGTTCTTC. Translation: CASSLKESRLAGWGEQFF.

This clonotype was seen a few times. This chain uses TRBV20-1 with TRBJ2-7; TRBD2 is a possible D gene (6 bases). The CDR3 extends over 14 amino acids. V shed 3 bases and J shed 0 bases, with 12 bases lying between them. Germline V gene data show CDR1 as DFQATT and CDR2 as SNEGSKA (reference sequence). CDR3 nucleotides: TGCAGTGCTAGGGTGGGGGGTAGCTCCTACGAGCAGTACTTC. This codes for CSARVGGSSYEQYF.

This clonotype has a handful of counts. The V call is TRBV29-1, the J call TRBJ2-1, with D perhaps TRBD2 (5 bases). Germline CDR1 SQVTM, CDR2 ANQGSEA. The CDR3 extends over 14 amino acids. V dropped 5 bases and J dropped 3 bases, with 14 bases sitting between them. This chain's CDR3 is CSVPSSGNYNEQFF. The CDR3 region has the DNA TGCAGCGTTCCCTCAAGCGGAAACTACAATGAGCAGTTCTTC.

This rearrangement joins TRBV4-2 to TRBJ1-2; unclear D gene. The germline gives CDR1 LGHNA, CDR2 YNFKEQ. Trimming took 0 bases from V and 11 from J, leaving 16 bases between them. The CDR3 covers 14 residues. DNA for the CDR3: TGTGCCAGCAGCCAAGATCCTAGCACTATGGGGTACACCTTC. Residues: CASSQDPSTMGYTF.

This clonotype was seen ten or more times. The rearrangement uses TRBV7-6 and TRBJ2-3; a weak D match, TRBD1 (6 bases). V was pared by 5 bases and J by 0 bases, with 9 bases between. Germline values: CDR1 SGHVS, CDR2 FNYEAQ. The CDR3 loop spans 14 amino acids. The CDR3 DNA reads as TGTGCCAGCAGCCTTACAGGGAGCACAGATACGCAGTATTTT. This translates into CASSLTGSTDTQYF.

In its sample, this clonotype was seen many times. The V gene is TRBV5-4, the J gene TRBJ2-3; 8 bases match TRBD2. CDR3 length equals 14 residues. In germline, CDR1 is SGHNT, CDR2 YYREEE (reference sequence). The J segment lost 11 bases and the V segment lost 0 bases, leaving 8 bases of the junction unmatched. The CDR3 DNA reads as TGTGCCAGCAGCTTGGAACTAGCGGTGATTGAGCAGTATTTT. Amino acids: CASSLELAVIEQYF.

This clonotype was found a few times. V usage is TRBV5-5 and J usage is TRBJ1-1; possible D gene TRBD1, 5 bases. This CDR3 has 12 amino acids. Germline V gene sequence: CDR1 SGHKS, CDR2 YYEKEE (reference sequence). Deletions cut 0 bases from V and 8 bases from J, with 8 bases between. CDR3 sequence (DNA): TGTGCCAGCAGCTTGGCGGGGGGAGAAGCTTTCTTT. It encodes CASSLAGGEAFF. Full variable domain (rest looked up from reference TRBV5-5 and TRBJ1-1): DAGVTQSPTHLIKTRGQQVTLRCSPISGHKSVSWYQQVLGQGPQFIFQYYEKEERGRGNFPDRFSARQFPNYSSELNVNALLLGDSALYLCASSLAGGEAFFGQGTRLTVV.

This clonotype was found many times. V gene TRBV11-2 combines with J gene TRBJ1-3; no clear D. V shed 4 bases and J shed 2 bases, with 9 bases lying between them. The CDR3 runs to 14 residues. Germline V gives CDR1 SGHAT, CDR2 FQNNGV. DNA of the CDR3: TGTGCCAGCAGCTCGGTACTTACTGGAAACACCATATATTTT. Protein sequence: CASSSVLTGNTIYF.